This section outlines one TCR beta chain sequence together with its context. This sample was taken from a study of blood T cell repertoires in COVID-19. Germline-derived CDR1 and CDR2 are MNHEY and SVGAGI. There are 13 residues in the CDR3. Deletions cut 11 bases from V and 2 bases from J, with 15 bases between. Per the original methods: Using reference gene primer amplification, nucleated cell counts were estimated. This table comes from immunoSEQ multiplex PCR, and its TCRdb copy is limited to in-frame clones, with some not included. From that table come the V and J calls and clone size; the DNA was used to work out D and trimming. This table holds roughly 240,000 clones, roughly 82% found once.

The receptor's source is a woman between 65 and 79 years old with acute or convalescent COVID-19. The V and J genes are TRBV6-5 and TRBJ1-1; the D gene is possibly TRBD1 (5 bases). Source material: peripheral blood. CDR3 sequence: CAGGFGSNTEAFF. CDR3 DNA sequence: TGTGCCGGGGGGTTTGGCAGCAACACTGAAGCTTTCTTT.